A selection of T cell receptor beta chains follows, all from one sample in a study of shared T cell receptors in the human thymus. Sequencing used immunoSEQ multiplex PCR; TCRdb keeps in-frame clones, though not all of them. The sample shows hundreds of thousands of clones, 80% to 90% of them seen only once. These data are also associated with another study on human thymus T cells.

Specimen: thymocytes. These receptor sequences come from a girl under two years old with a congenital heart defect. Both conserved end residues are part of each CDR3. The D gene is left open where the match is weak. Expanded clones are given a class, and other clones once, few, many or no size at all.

cdr3_nt: TGTGCCAGCAGCGTCTTAGTTAGTGGACAGGGGGCATCCGGGGAGCTGTTTTTT
cdr3_aa: CASSVLVSGQGASGELFF
d_call: TRBD1
clone_size: NA
v_call: TRBV9
j_call: TRBJ2-2

cdr3_nt: TGCAGCGTTGAAGAAGGAAGGTGGACAGGCCCGAACACTGAAGCTTTCTTT
cdr3_aa: CSVEEGRWTGPNTEAFF
d_call: TRBD1
clone_size: NA
v_call: TRBV29-1
j_call: TRBJ1-1

cdr3_nt: TGCGCCAGCAGCCCCGAACGGGACAGGGAGTGTGGTGGCTACACCTTC
cdr3_aa: CASSPERDRECGGYTF
d_call: TRBD1
clone_size: NA
v_call: TRBV4-1
j_call: TRBJ1-2

cdr3_nt: TGTGCCAGCAGTGGGCCCCACACTGAAGCTTTCTTT
cdr3_aa: CASSGPHTEAFF
d_call: NA
clone_size: NA
v_call: TRBV2
j_call: TRBJ1-1

cdr3_nt: TGCGCCAGCAGCTTGGGGAGGAACAATGAGCAGTTCTTC
cdr3_aa: CASSLGRNNEQFF
d_call: NA
clone_size: few
v_call: TRBV5-1
j_call: TRBJ2-1

cdr3_nt: TGTGCCAGTAGTCCGGGGGGGCTAGGCTACGAGCAGTACTTC
cdr3_aa: CASSPGGLGYEQYF
d_call: TRBD2
clone_size: NA
v_call: TRBV19
j_call: TRBJ2-7

cdr3_nt: TGCGCCAGCAGCCAAGCGGCCTATAAGTTCGGGGTCACGGAGGGTGCTGAAGCTTTCTTT
cdr3_aa: CASSQAAYKFGVTEGAEAFF
d_call: NA
clone_size: NA
v_call: TRBV4-1
j_call: TRBJ1-1

cdr3_nt: TGTGCCAGCAGCTTAGCTTGGGCGCCGGGACAGACATACGAGCAGTACTTC
cdr3_aa: CASSLAWAPGQTYEQYF
d_call: TRBD1
clone_size: NA
v_call: TRBV7-2
j_call: TRBJ2-7

cdr3_nt: TGTGCCAGTAGTATAGGGCCAGCGGGGGATCCAGATACGCAGTATTTT
cdr3_aa: CASSIGPAGDPDTQYF
d_call: TRBD2
clone_size: NA
v_call: TRBV19
j_call: TRBJ2-3

cdr3_nt: TGCGCCAGCAGCGCACGGGACAGGGGGTACACCGGGGAGCTGTTTTTT
cdr3_aa: CASSARDRGYTGELFF
d_call: TRBD1
clone_size: NA
v_call: TRBV5-1
j_call: TRBJ2-2

cdr3_nt: TGTGCCAGCAGCTTGGGCCATAGGGAGGCGGAACACTACGAGCAGTACTTC
cdr3_aa: CASSLGHREAEHYEQYF
d_call: NA
clone_size: NA
v_call: TRBV5-6
j_call: TRBJ2-7

cdr3_nt: TGTGCCAGCAGCTTAGGGCAGGTACCTACCAAGCAGTACTTC
cdr3_aa: CASSLGQVPTKQYF
d_call: NA
clone_size: NA
v_call: TRBV11-2
j_call: TRBJ2-7

cdr3_nt: TGTGCCAGCAGCGCGTTGCCGGGTACTAATCAGCCCCAGCATTTT
cdr3_aa: CASSALPGTNQPQHF
d_call: NA
clone_size: NA
v_call: TRBV7-8
j_call: TRBJ1-5

cdr3_nt: TGTGCCAGCAGCAGACAGGACTTCTACGAGCAGTACTTC
cdr3_aa: CASSRQDFYEQYF
d_call: NA
clone_size: NA
v_call: TRBV6-5
j_call: TRBJ2-7

cdr3_nt: TGTGCCAGCAGCCCCTACGGGGTTAACTATGGCTACACCTTC
cdr3_aa: CASSPYGVNYGYTF
d_call: NA
clone_size: NA
v_call: TRBV7-9
j_call: TRBJ1-2

cdr3_nt: TGTGCCAGCAGCTCCGGGACAGGGTCGTTTTTATCACCCCTCCACTTT
cdr3_aa: CASSSGTGSFLSPLHF
d_call: TRBD1
clone_size: NA
v_call: TRBV5-6
j_call: TRBJ1-6